Below, one TCR beta chain is given with its context. Its binding antigen is unknown. No much larger clone is present one base from it, and per-base qualities are unavailable. This specimen belongs to a study of cytomegalovirus exposure and HLA in healthy donors (dated by TCRdb to the late 2010s). Notes on the research overall: An earlier analysis of approximately 640 of the donors reported 250 to 300 Gb of sequence data and some 120 million unique TCR beta sequences from around 200 million T cells. About 300 gigabases of sequencing data and around 87 million unique TCR sequences were included in an early release covering 550 to 650 HLA-typed donors. Of the 350 to 450 genotyped donors, 81% fell in the genetic ancestry cluster associated with self-reported Caucasian donors. The aim of the study was to test whether cataloging public T cell receptors could identify signatures of past pathogen exposure. Using immunosequencing, the study profiled T cell repertoires from 640 or so subjects and related those repertoires to cytomegalovirus serostatus. Besides the first cohort of more than 650 subjects, a separate validation cohort made up of 90 to 150 different subjects was used. High-throughput TCR immunosequencing, statistical association of individual TCRs with disease status, and machine learning were combined to predict cytomegalovirus infection status. To study patterns of TCR occurrence, a later analysis re-analyzed previously published TCR beta repertoires from 666 donors and added high-resolution HLA genotyping. Rather than drawing on any new phenotypic data, the later analysis identified candidate immune exposures from TCR beta sequences and the way those sequences occurred across donors. An earlier analysis of 587 of the donors used high-throughput TCR beta sequencing to judge whether each TCR beta V gene segment behaved as functional or pseudogenic. Donor age, sex, ethnicity and CMV serostatus were compiled together with the repertoire data. In a later genetic analysis, genome-wide SNP genotypes for about 55% of the roughly 670 donors were used, and that subset was treated as a discovery cohort. All discovery cohort repertoires had been generated on a single sequencing platform. Class I and class II HLA loci were covered by the typing at four-digit resolution. Typing coverage differed by locus: A, B, C, DRB1 and DQB1 were typed in about 620-630 donors, DQA1 in approximately 520, DPA1 in around 610, and DPB1 in 450 to 490. Five DR-DQ haplotypes were treated as single units for association and clustering because of strong linkage in the cohort. Among roughly 400 genotyped donors of the cohort, an average of roughly 230,000 unique TCR beta nucleotide sequences was sequenced per donor, of which roughly 18% were non-productive.

The cohort consisted of fewer than 700 healthy bone marrow donors. All cohort members were sampled while nominally healthy, although unrecorded immune exposures were likely present. The donor tested CMV seropositive and was one of the 289 seropositive cohort members. Each donor provided a peripheral blood sample, and peripheral blood mononuclear cells were used for TCR beta sequencing. Genomic DNA was extracted from the blood cell samples with the Qiagen DNeasy Blood Extraction Kit. The library was built by means of the immunoSEQ multiplex PCR assay. For the multiplex PCR, a mixture combining 60 forward primers for TCR Vbeta segments and 13 reverse primers for TCR Jbeta segments was used. Amplification of the CDR3 region of rearranged TCR beta genes was performed with a multiplex PCR assay on genomic DNA. The amplified TCR beta libraries were sequenced on the Illumina HiSeq System as 87-base-pair reads. Per the authors' processing: A later analysis tallied roughly 76 million unique TCR beta chains across the 650 to 750 repertoires, and approximately 9.9 million of those chains were shared by two or more donors. Raw reads were error-corrected and collapsed into unique sequences by a nearest-neighbor algorithm in which closely related sequences were merged to remove PCR and sequencing errors. V, D and J gene segments were assigned by aligning CDR3 sequences to IMGT reference sequences. Each retained sequence needed at least a six-nucleotide match to both a V gene segment and a J gene segment. A rearrangement counted as productive if the CDR3 had no stop codons and remained in frame with V and J, and every other rearrangement counted as non-productive. Following IMGT convention, CDR3 was defined as the stretch from the second conserved V-encoded cysteine to the conserved J-encoded phenylalanine. The earlier analysis of approximately 500 of the donors excluded sequences that lacked an unambiguous match to a single V gene segment. In an earlier analysis of approximately 590 of the donors, V segments were called functional above 56.7% productive rearrangements and were called segregating when the between-donor standard deviation exceeded 5%. A statistical classification framework was built for diagnosing cytomegalovirus status from the catalog of TCR beta chain sequences. V and J gene assignment, in a later analysis, came from comparing TCR nucleotide sequences with IMGT/GENE-DB human TR gene sequences. The TCRdist pipeline was used in a later analysis to assign CDR3 sequences and most-parsimonious VDJ recombination scenarios. In a later analysis, each TCR beta chain was defined by its CDR3 amino acid sequence together with its V-gene family, and reads without a unique V-gene family were excluded. A later analysis removed over 500 highly shared, low-generation-probability nucleotide sequences to deal with suspected cross-contamination and a sequencing artifact. For each public chain, a later analysis derived a clonal expansion index from normalized ranks of inferred template counts within each repertoire. In a later analysis, generation probabilities were computed using a VDJ recombination model fitted to out-of-frame rearrangements, and the results were checked against IGoR. Hypergeometric tests were used in a later analysis to score TCR-TCR, TCR-HLA and TCR-CMV co-occurrence, with a repertoire-size bias correction applied to the TCR pairs. False discovery rates were estimated in a later analysis by permuting HLA or CMV assignments 20 times. In a later analysis, co-occurring TCRs were grouped with DBSCAN, and TCRdist sequence similarity was added when clustering was performed within HLA-allele-positive subsets. Repertoires with fewer than 30,000 or more than 120,000 public chains, plus five repertoires with anomalous nucleotide sharing, were excluded from co-occurrence clustering. TCRdb took over this immuneACCESS table, retaining in-frame rearrangements with V and J assigned. Such tables are incomplete; in checked studies, under half of the missing clones stem from an unresolved V gene, and the remainder is unexplained. Clone size and the V and J calls come from that table; the DNA yielded D and trimming. The sample table holds about 38,000 clones, of which 60% to 70% were seen once. Jointly, the top ten make up more than 15% of the sample.

Findings and caveats that apply to the study as a whole: In a later analysis, some 17,000 TCR beta sequences were associated with specific HLA alleles at a false discovery rate of 0.05. Cytomegalovirus status was reported to be diagnosed by the classifier with high specificity and sensitivity in both the original and validation cohorts. It was suggested by the authors that the approach could potentially be generalized to other disease states and immunological phenotypes. A later genetic analysis associated a missense DCLRE1C variant with V-gene and J-gene trimming of TCR beta chains, and an independent cohort replicated the association. Because HLA typing was missing for some donors at each locus, association tests included only the typed subset. In vitro tests confirmed that three of the cytomegalovirus-associated TCR beta chains recognize cytomegalovirus antigens. A further reported finding was that TCR beta sequences accurately predicted the HLA-A and HLA-B alleles for most subjects in the first cohort. A later analysis found that TCR association rates varied across HLA loci, with DRB1 alleles showing the most associated TCRs and HLA-C alleles the fewest. Only TCR beta chains were sequenced in this cohort, and the absence of alpha or paired-chain data limited detectable features. In a later analysis, HLA-associated TCR beta chains showed more clonal expansion and lower generation probabilities than non-associated chains that were equally common. In a later analysis, several top co-occurrence clusters were reported to appear linked to parvovirus B19, influenza, CMV and Epstein-Barr virus. When HLA alleles, especially DR and DQ, strongly co-occurred, TCR associations were difficult to assign to individual alleles. A later genetic analysis reported fewer N-insertions in productive TCRs among donors in an Asian-associated ancestry cluster than the roughly 700-donor mean. The sequencing pipeline was judged likely to have produced a cluster of highly shared sequence variants as a technical artifact. An earlier analysis of around 500 of the donors showed that most TCR beta V segments appeared in productive rearrangements either about 87% or about 30% of the time, which broadly matched IMGT annotations. Across donors, most TCR sequences were observed very rarely, whereas some public TCRs were present in many individuals. Immune exposure information for the cohort was limited to CMV serostatus. Because counts were too low, about 17 rarely observed V segments, including chromosome 9 orphons, were excluded from the earlier analysis of 587 of the donors. Correlated functional status among segregating V segments might be attributable to linkage disequilibrium, but an unknown experimental factor could not be ruled out. The study listed approximately 150 TCR beta chains as associated with cytomegalovirus. The 87-base-pair reads could not distinguish some IMGT-functional V segments, including TRBV6-2 and TRBV6-3, so those segments were excluded. Sequencing depth was assumed to be roughly uniform across donors in the presence/absence analyses, though that assumption may not hold. Most CMV-associated TCR beta chains appeared to be HLA-restricted in a later analysis, and the HLA associations seemed to be driven largely by CMV exposure.

Trimming takes 3 bases from V and 3 bases from J, and the germline ends sit 9 bases apart. Counted from cysteine to phenylalanine, this CDR3 has 14 amino acids. CDR3 DNA only is kept here, 42 bases in frame from base 1. Per the germline V gene (reference sequence), MNHEY is the CDR1 and SMNVEV is the CDR2. Sequences were obtained from PBMCs. This TCR derives from a man in his forties or fifties in good health and CMV-seropositive. In this chain, TRBV27 is recombined with TRBJ2-1, with TRBD1 perhaps the D gene, on 5 matching bases. The DNA sequence follows: TGTGCCAGCAGTTTCACGGACAACTACAATGAGCAGTTCTTC. This yields the protein CASSFTDNYNEQFF.